The entry that follows covers one T cell receptor (beta chain) sequence. These data originate in a study of blood T cell repertoires in COVID-19. Study details: Collection of acute and convalescent COVID-19 samples took place in the United States, Italy and Spain. Sample material is recorded as cDNA or gDNA derived from T cells, B-cell-depleted T cells, or PBMCs.

Original data processing: The authors estimated nucleated cell counts from reference gene primer amplification. TCRdb keeps only in-frame clones here, not all; method: immunoSEQ multiplex PCR. D and trimming come from the DNA, and the V and J calls and clone size come from that table. The table has some 170,000 clones, around 82% seen once. This CDR3 spans 11 amino acids. Trimming cost V 1 base and J 12 bases, with 12 bases left between them. Germline V CDR1 and CDR2: SQVTM, ANQGSEA. The sequence was collected from a man aged 60-69 years with active or convalescent COVID-19. Sequencing was done on a sample of peripheral blood. The chain recombines TRBV29-1 with TRBJ1-1; no clear D gene. CDR3 amino acids: CSVEGSAGTFF. The CDR3 DNA reads TGCAGCGTTGAAGGGTCGGCAGGAACTTTCTTT.